These 28 T cell receptor beta chains came from one sample sequenced in a study of response to subunit inactivated influenza vaccine. TCRdb redid the calling of the RT-PCR reads with MiXCR, one entry per CDR3 protein. The sample has 650,000 to 850,000 distinct CDR3 sequences; about 15% are singletons. The sample was PBMCs from blood, taken around 15 days before vaccination. The receptor set was obtained from a man aged 45-60 years who received an inactivated influenza vaccine.

This clonotype was observed a few times. The chain carries TRBV25-1 and TRBJ2-6; no clear D. The CDR3 length is 13 residues. The V gene lost 11 bases and the J gene lost 0 bases, with 8 bases spanning the gap. The germline V gene has CDR1 MGHDK and CDR2 SYGVNS. The CDR3 DNA reads as TGTGCCCGACGGAACTCTGGGGCCAACGTCCTGACTTTC. This gives the protein CARRNSGANVLTF.

This chain links TRBV7-2 with TRBJ2-1; 9 positions match TRBD2. Germline V gives CDR1 SGHTA, CDR2 FQGNSA. The V and J ends lost 5 bases and 9 bases, in that order; junction bases with no gene match: 11. The CDR3 loop spans 15 amino acids. Written as DNA, the CDR3 is TGTGCCAGCAGCCCGAGACGGCGGGAGGGGGTTGAGCAGTTCTTC. It specifies CASSPRRREGVEQFF.

The chain employs TRBV5-1 and TRBJ1-1, with D possibly TRBD1 on 5 matching bases. Germline-derived CDR1 and CDR2 are SGHRS and YFSETQ. The CDR3 spans 15 residues. Trimming removed 5 bases from V and 0 bases from J, with 14 bases in between. This CDR3 reads CASSSRAGMNTEAFF. DNA for the CDR3: TGCGCCAGCAGTTCAAGGGCAGGGATGAACACTGAAGCTTTCTTT. The complete variable domain, with remaining parts taken from reference TRBV5-1 and TRBJ1-1, reads KAGVTQTPRYLIKTRGQQVTLSCSPISGHRSVSWYQQTPGQGLQFLFEYFSETQRNKGNFPGRFSGRQFSNSRSEMNVSTLELGDSALYLCASSSRAGMNTEAFFGQGTRLTVV.

This clonotype was observed at least ten times. The chain combines TRBV5-1 with TRBJ1-1; D may be TRBD1 (5 bases). This CDR3 has 14 residues. Deletions cut 5 bases from V and 5 bases from J, with 16 bases between. CDR1 SGHRS and CDR2 YFSETQ come from the germline V gene. The CDR3, as DNA: TGCGCCAGCAGAAAGGACAATATGGGAACTGAAGCTTTCTTT. Translating it yields CASRKDNMGTEAFF.

The chain couples TRBV6-5 to TRBJ2-1, with TRBD2 identical over 15 bases. Germline V CDR1 and CDR2: MNHEY, SVGAGI. The CDR3 runs to 16 residues. V trimming: 4 bases; J trimming: 8 bases; junction bases outside the gene matches: 6. CDR3 DNA: TGTGCCAGCAGTTCCCTCGGACTAGCGGGGGGGCATGAGCAGTTCTTC. Its translation is CASSSLGLAGGHEQFF.

This clonotype was seen only a few times. The chain couples TRBV30 to TRBJ2-2; no clear D gene. Trimming pared 2 bases from V and 6 bases from J, leaving 4 bases between. The CDR3 spans 11 residues. The germline gives CDR1 GTSNPN, CDR2 SVGIG (reference sequence). This CDR3 reads CAWSFAGELFF. CDR3 nucleotide sequence: TGTGCCTGGAGTTTTGCCGGGGAGCTGTTTTTT.

As to this clonotype: One end of the junction does not line up with germline, which may come from a read error. The chain recombines TRBV20-1 with TRBJ2-6; 7 bases map to TRBD1. The CDR3 is made up of 15 amino acids. Germline assignment: CDR1 DFQATT and CDR2 SNEGSKA (reference sequence). This CDR3 is CSAGDRDSGANVLTF. Written as DNA, the CDR3 is TGCAGTGCTGGAGACAGGGACTCTGGGGCCAACGTCCTGACTTTC.

The chain couples TRBV20-1 to TRBJ1-1, with D perhaps matching TRBD1 (6 bases). This CDR3 comprises 14 residues. Trimming shortened V by 3 bases and J by 0 bases, and 11 bases separated the two germline ends. Germline CDR1 and CDR2: DFQATT and SNEGSKA (reference sequence). The CDR3 here is CSASLGGMNTEAFF. The CDR3 nucleotides are TGCAGTGCTAGCCTCGGGGGCATGAACACTGAAGCTTTCTTT.

This clonotype was seen only a few times. V and J are TRBV15 and TRBJ2-7, with D maybe TRBD1 (5 bases). The CDR3 length is 14 residues. V shed 4 bases and J shed 4 bases, with 14 bases lying between them. Per the germline V gene, CDR1 is LNHNV and CDR2 is YYDKDF (reference sequence). CDR3 sequence reads: CATSKQTADYEQYF. The CDR3, as DNA: TGTGCCACCAGCAAACAGACAGCTGATTACGAGCAGTACTTC.

This clonotype was counted at least ten times. The chain joins TRBV12-3 or TRBV12-4 to TRBJ1-3, with D perhaps TRBD1 (5 bases). CDR3 length: 12 amino acids. V lost 6 bases and J lost 6, with 9 bases in between. Here the CDR3 DNA reads TGTGCCAGCAGCCTAGGGGAAAACACCATATATTTT. This translates into CASSLGENTIYF.

This clonotype was seen a handful of times. V usage is TRBV28 and J usage is TRBJ2-4; the D call may be TRBD1 or TRBD2 (5 bases each). The germline V gene has CDR1 MDHEN and CDR2 SYDVKM. V was shortened by 2 bases and J by 6 bases, with 14 bases between the two germline ends. The CDR3 consists of 15 residues. The CDR3: CASSLSRGVVNIQYF. CDR3 coding DNA: TGTGCCAGCAGTTTAAGTAGGGGAGTGGTAAACATTCAGTACTTC.

V usage is TRBV4-3 and J usage is TRBJ2-3; 8 nucleotides line up with TRBD1. Germline-derived CDR1 and CDR2 are LGHNA and YSLEER. V was pared by 4 bases and J by 1 base, with 4 bases of the junction left unmatched. The CDR3 contains 15 residues. The CDR3 DNA reads TGCGCCAGCAGCCTCTCGGGACAGGGCACAGATACGCAGTATTTT. It specifies CASSLSGQGTDTQYF.

This rearrangement joins TRBV6-1 to TRBJ1-6; D gene ambiguous. The CDR3 sequence is 14 residues long. V lost 10 bases, J lost 8 bases, and 18 bases lay in between. CDR1 and CDR2 from the germline V gene are MNHNS and SASEGT. CDR3 bases: TGTGCCACCCAGTGGAGGTTCAATCATTCACCCCTCCACTTT. Translation gives CATQWRFNHSPLHF.

V gene TRBV4-3 combines with J gene TRBJ2-1, with D perhaps given as TRBD1 or TRBD2 (5 bases each). CDR3 size: 14 residues. V was cut by 0 bases and J by 8 bases, with 11 bases left in between. CDR1 and CDR2 from the germline V gene are LGHNA and YSLEER. This CDR3 is CASSQEGVEDEQFF. The CDR3 DNA follows: TGCGCCAGCAGCCAAGAGGGGGTTGAGGATGAGCAGTTCTTC.

The rearrangement links TRBV28 to TRBJ2-3, with 10 bases lining up with TRBD1. The CDR3 is made up of 15 amino acids. V lost 2 bases to trimming and J lost 6 bases; unmatched junction nucleotides: 5. In germline, CDR1 is MDHEN, CDR2 SYDVKM. The CDR3 loop reads CASSLAGTGDDTQYF. The CDR3 DNA sequence: TGTGCCAGCAGTTTAGCCGGGACAGGGGACGATACGCAGTATTTT.

The chain joins TRBV4-1 to TRBJ2-1; D not resolved. The CDR3 length is 15 residues. CDR1 and CDR2 (germline): MGHRA, YSYEKL. V shed 0 bases and J shed 8 bases, with 14 bases lying between them. CDR3 nucleotides: TGCGCCAGCAGCCAAGAGCCAGATTTATACTATGAGCAGTTCTTC. Translation gives CASSQEPDLYYEQFF.

The J gene is TRBJ2-7, the V gene TRBV10-2, with D unclear. The CDR3 loop spans 15 amino acids. V was shortened by 0 bases and J by 2 bases, with 11 bases between the two germline ends. In germline, CDR1 is WSHSY, CDR2 SAAADI. CDR3 nucleotide sequence: TGCGCCAGCAGTGAGTCGATTAGTGGGCCCTACGAGCAGTACTTC. This translates into CASSESISGPYEQYF.

This chain uses TRBV28 with TRBJ2-7; TRBD2 matches 7 bases. The CDR3 has 14 residues. The germline V gene encodes CDR1 MDHEN and CDR2 SYDVKM. Trimming cost V 6 bases and J 2 bases; bases outside gene matches: 7. The CDR3 reads CASSRDYQAYEQYF. CDR3 nucleotides: TGTGCCAGCAGCCGGGACTACCAAGCCTACGAGCAGTACTTC.

The V call is TRBV7-8, the J call TRBJ2-7; 7 nucleotides line up with TRBD2. The length of the CDR3 is 14 residues. V dropped 1 base and J dropped 3; count of bases not matched to a gene: 3. Germline CDR1 SGHVS, CDR2 FQNEAQ. CDR3 amino acids: CASSLGGGIYEQYF. The CDR3 DNA is TGTGCCAGCAGCTTAGGGGGGGGAATCTACGAGCAGTACTTC.

This clonotype was counted ten times or more. This chain links TRBV6-2 or TRBV6-3 with TRBJ1-1, with D uncertain. Germline CDR1 MNHEY, CDR2 SVGEGT. The length of the CDR3 is 14 residues. V shed 4 bases and J shed 0 bases, with 9 bases lying between them. The CDR3 DNA reads TGTGCCAGCAGTTTGGTACAGCTGAACACTGAAGCTTTCTTT. Its protein is CASSLVQLNTEAFF.

This chain connects TRBV4-2 to TRBJ2-5; TRBD2 matches 13 bases. The germline V gene encodes CDR1 LGHNA and CDR2 YNFKEQ. The CDR3 extends over 16 amino acids. The V gene end was trimmed by 3 bases and the J gene end by 2 bases; junction bases not matched to a gene: 3. The CDR3 DNA is TGTGCCAGCAGCCAGACTAGCGGGGGGATGCAAGAGACCCAGTACTTC. Encoded protein: CASSQTSGGMQETQYF.

The rearrangement links TRBV7-2 to TRBJ2-1; a possible D gene is TRBD2 (7 bases). The V gene's germline CDR1 is SGHTA and CDR2 FQGNSA. This CDR3 is built from 16 residues. Trimming removed 2 bases from V and 6 bases from J, with 17 bases in between. CDR3 residues: CASSLRSIGGGNEQFF. CDR3 sequence (DNA): TGTGCCAGCAGCTTAAGATCTATAGGGGGGGGCAATGAGCAGTTCTTC.

This clonotype was seen at least ten times. DNA of the CDR3: TGTGCCAGCAGCTTGAGTCTAGCGGGCCTTGAGCAGTTCTTC. Translation: CASSLSLAGLEQFF. V is TRBV5-6 and J is TRBJ2-1, with 8 bases that match TRBD2. Losses at the gene ends were 1 base for V and 9 bases for J; bases not matched to a gene: 6. Germline V CDR1 and CDR2: SGHDT, YYEEEE. This CDR3 has 14 amino acids.

This chain uses TRBV6-2 or TRBV6-3 with TRBJ2-7; no clear D. The V gene lost 5 bases and the J gene lost 6 bases, with 8 bases spanning the gap. This CDR3 is built from 11 residues. Germline V gene data show CDR1 as MNHEY and CDR2 as SVGEGT. The CDR3 reads CASSQHSEQYF. The CDR3 region has the DNA TGTGCCAGCAGTCAACACTCCGAGCAGTACTTC.

This clonotype was seen repeatedly, ten times or more. V gene TRBV12-3 or TRBV12-4 combines with J gene TRBJ2-1, with D possibly called TRBD1 or TRBD2 (5 bases each). V was clipped by 5 bases and J by 2 bases, with 13 bases between them. The CDR3 consists of 15 residues. CDR3 bases: TGTGCCAGCAGTGGGGGACGGAAAACCTACAATGAGCAGTTCTTC. Protein sequence: CASSGGRKTYNEQFF.

The chain couples TRBV5-1 to TRBJ1-6, with 10 bases matching TRBD1. The CDR3 has 17 amino acids. Germline values: CDR1 SGHRS, CDR2 YFSETQ. V shed 0 bases, J shed 8 bases, and the junction held 8 bases outside the gene matches. The CDR3, as DNA: TGCGCCAGCAGCTTGGAAATGAGGACAGGGGGACATTCACCCCTCCACTTT. Translating it yields CASSLEMRTGGHSPLHF.

This clonotype occurred many times. The chain has TRBV5-1 and TRBJ2-2; D unclear. V was cut by 5 bases and J by 0 bases, with 11 bases left in between. The CDR3 sequence is 15 residues long. Germline V CDR1 and CDR2: SGHRS, YFSETQ. The CDR3 region has the DNA TGCGCCAGCAGGAAGGACGGCGCGAACACCGGGGAGCTGTTTTTT. Protein: CASRKDGANTGELFF.

The chain's CDR3 is CASSLPPWTPASGNTIYF. In nucleotides, the CDR3 is TGTGCCAGCAGCTTACCGCCATGGACACCAGCCTCTGGAAACACCATATATTTT. V is TRBV7-2 and J is TRBJ1-3, with a weak D call TRBD1 (5 bases). CDR3 size: 18 residues. Germline loops: CDR1 SGHTA, CDR2 FQGNSA. V lost 2 bases to trimming and J lost 0 bases, with 17 bases between them.